This T cell receptor beta chain emerged from a study of CD8+CD57+ T cells in acquired aplastic anemia. Study-level background: 3.2 ug was the average amount of DNA from sorted CD4+ and CD8+ cells. The average read count for CD4+ cells in healthy donors was 10 million to 12 million.

Germline V lookup: CDR1 LNHNV, CDR2 YYDKDF (reference sequence). The V segment lost 3 bases and the J segment 3 bases; nucleotides outside the gene matches: 6. The CDR3 is 16 residues long. Study results and limitations: Nearly 30 CD8+ CDR3 sequences were shared between patients and controls. Significant differences in CD8+ Simpson's diversity were not observed between patients and controls.

Only a few counts were recorded for this clonotype. The antigen is undetermined. The use of genomic DNA as template underpinned the TCR beta VDJ and CDR3 profiling. TCRdb fed the reads into MiXCR, producing one record per CDR3 protein. The profile covers 350,000 to 450,000 distinct CDR3 sequences, with 65% to 75% appearing a single time and less than 4% taken by the ten largest. The chain couples TRBV15 to TRBJ2-7; TRBD2 matches 12 bases. This receptor was identified in a human donor in good health, serving as a control. The sequenced material came from sorted CD4+, CD8+, or CD8+CD57+ T cells (not recorded which) from PBMCs. CDR3 region: CATSSWTSGTIYEQYF. The CDR3 DNA is TGTGCCACCAGCAGCTGGACTAGCGGGACCATCTACGAGCAGTACTTC.